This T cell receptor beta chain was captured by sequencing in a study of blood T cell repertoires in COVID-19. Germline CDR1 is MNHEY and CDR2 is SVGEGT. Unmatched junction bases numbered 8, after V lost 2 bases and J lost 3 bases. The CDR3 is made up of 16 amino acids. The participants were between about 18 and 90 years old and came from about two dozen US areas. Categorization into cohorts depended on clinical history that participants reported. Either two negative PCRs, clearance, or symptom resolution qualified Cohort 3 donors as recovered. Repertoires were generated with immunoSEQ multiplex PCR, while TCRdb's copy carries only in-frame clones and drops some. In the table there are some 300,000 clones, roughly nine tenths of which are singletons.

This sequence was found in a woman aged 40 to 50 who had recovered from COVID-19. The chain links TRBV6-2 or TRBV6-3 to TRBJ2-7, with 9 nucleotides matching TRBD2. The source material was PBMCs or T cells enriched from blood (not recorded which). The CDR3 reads CASSYNRGGVYYEQYF. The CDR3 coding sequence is TGTGCCAGCAGTTACAATCGCGGGGGGGTCTACTACGAGCAGTACTTC.